The following is a T cell receptor beta chain sequence with its context. Its target is unknown. V lost 3 bases to trimming and J lost 1 base; unmatched junction nucleotides: 6. The CDR3 spans 16 residues. Germline V gene data show CDR1 as MDHEN and CDR2 as SYDVKM. The sample belongs to a study of T-cell memory formation after mild COVID-19. At the level of the study: In these data, TCR clusters were largely donor specific.

Study-wide results and limits: From day 15 to 85, contracting clones were balanced between CD4 and CD8, whereas later expanders leaned toward CD4+.

TCRdb reanalysed the 5' RACE reads using MiXCR and keeps one entry per CDR3 protein. The sample yields hundreds of thousands of distinct CDR3 sequences, about a sixth seen once. What was sequenced was PBMCs or a T cell subset sorted from them (not recorded which). The gene calls are TRBV28 and TRBJ2-7; TRBD2 agrees at 10 bases. The receptor was derived from a man younger than 30 who had mild COVID-19 (a few samples of this study predate the infection). Cell type and time point are not known. The CDR3 DNA follows: TGTGCCAGCAGTTTTTCGGCTAGCGGGGGTTCCTACGAGCAGTACGTC. Its protein product is CASSFSASGGSYEQYV.